Listed here is a single T cell receptor (beta chain). Its target is not known. The data are from a study of T cells after yellow fever vaccination. Study-level background: Some fractions had low cell numbers, and these were prepared with SMART-Seq v4 Ultra Low Input. Broader study findings: Some clonotypes were seen in both the CD4 and the CD8 compartments. These made up a small share and likely arose from convergent recombination. Post-booster repertoires contained most primary-vaccination clones again (96% CD4, less than 90% CD8).

The CDR3 sequence is 14 residues long. Per germline, CDR1 SGHRS and CDR2 YFSETQ. With 1 base removed from V and 4 bases from J, the gap between germline ends came to 11 bases. The authors made TCR cDNA by 5'RACE template switching, adding a universal primer site and UMIs. TCRdb reanalysed the 5' RACE reads using MiXCR and keeps one entry per CDR3 protein. Of around 310,000 distinct CDR3 sequences listed, 3.6% were seen once; the top ten hold around a quarter. The chain carries TRBV5-1 and TRBJ1-2; no reliable D call. This receptor was taken from a man younger than 35 who received the YFV17D yellow fever vaccine. The specimen was PBMCs, collected on the day of the yellow fever booster vaccination. This CDR3 reads CASSLTLESYGYTF. CDR3 nucleotide sequence: TGCGCCAGCAGCTTGACCCTGGAGAGCTATGGCTACACCTTC.